A single sample is the source of the 13 T cell receptor beta chains below, sequenced in a study of T-cell memory formation after mild COVID-19. In TCRdb, the 5' RACE reads were re-called with MiXCR into one record per CDR3 protein. This sample has approximately 570,000 distinct CDR3 sequences; 15% to 20% occur once, and the top ten carry 12%. Sequences were obtained from PBMCs or a T cell subset sorted from them (not recorded which). These receptors all come from an adult woman who had mild COVID-19 (a few samples of this study predate the infection). Cell type and time point are not known.

In its sample, this clonotype was seen a few times. The chain links TRBV7-8 to TRBJ1-2; D ambiguous. The CDR3 covers 15 residues. Germline V lookup: CDR1 SGHVS, CDR2 FQNEAQ. V was trimmed by 5 bases and J by 8 bases, leaving 21 bases between them. CDR3 in amino acids: CASSPRGEAWEGYTF. In DNA form, the CDR3 reads TGTGCCAGCAGCCCCCGTGGGGAGGCGTGGGAAGGCTACACCTTC.

In its sample, this clonotype was seen a few times. The chain couples TRBV6-1 to TRBJ1-1; D is perhaps TRBD1 (5 bases). This CDR3 contains 13 residues. V was clipped by 7 bases and J by 1 base, with 10 bases between them. The germline V gene encodes CDR1 MNHNS and CDR2 SASEGT. The CDR3 nucleotides read TGTGCCAGCACTGGACACCCGAACACTGAAGCTTTCTTT. Its translation is CASTGHPNTEAFF.

The V and J genes are TRBV12-3 or TRBV12-4 and TRBJ2-1, with 8 bases that match TRBD2. The CDR3 covers 15 residues. V lost 5 bases, J lost 1 base, and 4 bases stayed unmatched. The CDR3 nucleotides read TGTGCCAGCAGTCGCGGGGGGACTTCCTACAATGAGCAGTTCTTC. Its translation is CASSRGGTSYNEQFF.

The gene calls are TRBV7-9 and TRBJ2-3, with D tentatively TRBD1 (5 bases). Trimming took off 2 bases at V and 2 bases at J, with 11 bases between the two ends. This CDR3 contains 15 residues. Looked up from germline, CDR1 is SEHNR and CDR2 is FQNEAQ (reference sequence). CDR3 sequence reads: CASSLLGPNTDTQYF. CDR3 sequence (DNA): TGTGCCAGCAGCTTACTGGGGCCCAACACAGATACGCAGTATTTT.

The J gene is TRBJ2-5, the V gene TRBV23-1, with D hard to call. TRBV23-1 is an ORF, and what it does is uncertain. The V end lost 3 bases, the J end lost 1 base, and 9 bases lay between the germline ends. The CDR3 runs to 14 residues. This chain's CDR3 is CASSHHSSQETQYF. The CDR3, as DNA: TGCGCCAGCAGTCACCACAGCTCCCAAGAGACCCAGTACTTC.

This chain connects TRBV24-1 to TRBJ2-5, with D perhaps TRBD1 (5 bases). CDR1 and CDR2 from the germline V gene are KGHDR and SFDVKD. This CDR3 contains 13 residues. The V gene lost 4 bases and the J gene lost 0 bases, with 5 bases spanning the gap. For the CDR3, the DNA is TGTGCCACCAGTGAGGACAACCAAGAGACCCAGTACTTC. Translated: CATSEDNQETQYF.

This chain links TRBV18 with TRBJ2-1; D may match TRBD1 or TRBD2 (6 bases each). The germline V and J ends were trimmed by 2 bases and 4 bases, with 12 bases remaining between them. The germline V gene has CDR1 KGHSH and CDR2 LQKENI. The CDR3 is made up of 15 amino acids. CDR3 amino acids: CASSPGGGIYNEQFF. In nucleotides, the CDR3 is TGTGCCAGCTCACCAGGGGGCGGGATTTACAATGAGCAGTTCTTC.

There are a few counts of this clonotype. The CDR3 spells CAIRRGESYGYTF. The CDR3 DNA is TGTGCCATCAGGCGTGGGGAGAGCTATGGCTACACCTTC. The genes are TRBV10-3 and TRBJ1-2; D unclear. Trimming pared 6 bases from V and 4 bases from J, leaving 12 bases between. Germline lookup yields CDR1 ENHRY and CDR2 SYGVKD. CDR3 length: 13 amino acids.

This chain connects TRBV5-1 to TRBJ2-1; TRBD2 matches at 7 bases. The CDR3 totals 16 residues. J was trimmed by 3 bases and V by 3 bases; bases with no gene match: 9. From germline, CDR1 is SGHRS and CDR2 YFSETQ. The CDR3 DNA sequence: TGCGCCAGCAGCTCGGGGAGTTCTAGCGGCTACAATGAGCAGTTCTTC. It codes for CASSSGSSSGYNEQFF.

The chain combines TRBV5-1 with TRBJ1-1; 9 bases match TRBD1. The V gene's germline CDR1 is SGHRS and CDR2 YFSETQ. The CDR3 sequence is 15 residues long. Trimming removed 5 bases from V and 2 bases from J; junction bases left unmatched: 7. CDR3 DNA sequence: TGCGCCAGCAGGACAGGGGGGACGTCTAACACTGAAGCTTTCTTT. Its protein is CASRTGGTSNTEAFF.

This clonotype was counted only a few times. The gene calls are TRBV5-1 and TRBJ1-5; 7 bases match TRBD1. V lost 3 bases, J lost 1 base, and 7 bases stayed unmatched. This CDR3 has 16 residues. Looked up from germline, CDR1 is SGHRS and CDR2 is YFSETQ. CDR3 region: CASSWYPGQSNQPQHF. For the CDR3, the DNA is TGCGCCAGCAGCTGGTACCCGGGACAGAGCAATCAGCCCCAGCATTTT.

The chain uses TRBV5-5 and TRBJ1-5; D remains unclear. Germline-derived CDR1 and CDR2 are SGHKS and YYEKEE (reference sequence). V was trimmed by 4 bases and J by 4 bases, leaving 18 bases between them. CDR3 size: 16 residues. CDR3 in amino acids: CASSPDMWVVNQPQHF. CDR3 sequence (DNA): TGTGCCAGCAGCCCCGACATGTGGGTGGTTAATCAGCCCCAGCATTTT.

The chain uses TRBV6-5 and TRBJ2-3; tentative D call: TRBD1 (5 bases). The V gene lost 0 bases and the J gene lost 4 bases, with 17 bases spanning the gap. Per the germline V gene, CDR1 is MNHEY and CDR2 is SVGAGI. The CDR3 runs to 17 residues. The CDR3, as DNA: TGTGCCAGCAGTTACTCGAAAGGGGCCCCACTCTCAGATACGCAGTATTTT. Residues: CASSYSKGAPLSDTQYF.